These 13 T cell receptor beta chains came from one sample sequenced in a study of blood T cell repertoires in COVID-19 (dated by TCRdb to about 2020). The library was prepared using the immunoSEQ multiplex PCR assay. TCRdb holds this immuneACCESS table with in-frame rearrangements only. Some clones are missing; in checked studies, unresolved V genes explain under half, and the rest has no known cause. This sample is represented by around 97,000 clones; about 90% of them were singletons. Around 3.1% of the sample belongs to the ten largest clones. The sequenced sample was peripheral blood. The receptors were gathered from a man aged 45 to 65 in a cohort sampled during active COVID-19.

This sequence joins TRBV27 and TRBJ1-5; 8 nucleotides line up with TRBD1. J gave up 2 bases and V 6 bases, and 0 bases lay outside the gene matches. Looked up from germline, CDR1 is MNHEY and CDR2 is SMNVEV (reference sequence). The CDR3 covers 13 residues. The CDR3 coding sequence is TGTGCCAGCAGACAGGGGGGCAATCAGCCCCAGCATTTT. Translated: CASRQGGNQPQHF.

This clone has more than one count but fewer than ten. This chain connects TRBV2 to TRBJ1-2, with 8 bases aligning to TRBD1. CDR1 is SNHLY, CDR2 FYNNEI, per germline. The J segment lost 3 bases and the V segment lost 4 bases, leaving 1 base of the junction unmatched. This CDR3 is 13 amino acids long. CDR3 residues: CASSVQGDYGYTF. For the CDR3, the DNA is TGTGCCAGCAGTGTACAGGGGGACTATGGCTACACCTTC.

CDR3 nucleotide sequence: TGCAGCGTTTTGACAGGGGGAGAGACCCAGTACTTC. It yields the protein CSVLTGGETQYF. The chain combines TRBV29-1 with TRBJ2-5; 9 positions match TRBD1. The V segment lost 5 bases and the J segment 4 bases; nucleotides outside the gene matches: 2. The germline V gene encodes CDR1 SQVTM and CDR2 ANQGSEA. This CDR3 contains 12 residues. The variable domain in full, with the rest retrieved from reference TRBV29-1 and TRBJ2-5, is SAVISQKPSRDICQRGTSLTIQCQVDSQVTMMFWYRQQPGQSLTLIATANQGSEATYESGFVIDKFPISRPNLTFSTLTVSNMSPEDSSIYLCSVLTGGETQYFGPGTRLLVL.

The gene calls are TRBV5-1 and TRBJ2-2; 8 nucleotides line up with TRBD1. The germline V gene has CDR1 SGHRS and CDR2 YFSETQ. V trimming: 5 bases; J trimming: 6 bases; junction bases outside the gene matches: 9. The CDR3 runs 15 residues. DNA of the CDR3: TGCGCCAGCAGACCTACAGGGGGTCAGGCCGGGGAGCTGTTTTTT. Its translation is CASRPTGGQAGELFF.

The chain has TRBV7-2 and TRBJ2-5; 10 nucleotides line up with TRBD1. Germline loops: CDR1 SGHTA, CDR2 FQGNSA. The CDR3 length is 16 residues. The trim removed 2 bases at V and 5 bases at J, leaving 8 bases unmatched. CDR3 residues: CASSLKGQGVRETQYF. The CDR3, as DNA: TGTGCCAGCAGCTTAAAAGGACAGGGGGTCAGGGAGACCCAGTACTTC.

Here the CDR3 DNA reads TGTGCCAGCAGCCCACGTGGGGGGATCCGGGAGACCCAGTACTTC. This encodes CASSPRGGIRETQYF. The chain employs TRBV3-1 (or the pseudogene TRBV3-2) and TRBJ2-5; a possible D gene is TRBD2 (6 bases). Germline V CDR1 and CDR2: LGHDT, YNNKEL (reference sequence). The CDR3 runs 15 residues. Trimming cost V 4 bases and J 5 bases, with 17 bases left between them.

The gene calls are TRBV5-4 and TRBJ2-3; perhaps TRBD1 as D (5 bases). The CDR3 sequence is 15 residues long. Between the trimmed V and J ends, which lost 4 bases and 2 bases, there was a span of 14 bases. Per germline, CDR1 SGHNT and CDR2 YYREEE (reference sequence). CDR3 sequence: CASSLGDRNTDTQYF. The CDR3 nucleotides are TGTGCCAGCAGCCTGGGCGACAGAAACACAGATACGCAGTATTTT. The full variable domain, rest sourced from reference TRBV5-4 and TRBJ2-3, is ETGVTQSPTHLIKTRGQQVTLRCSSQSGHNTVSWYQQALGQGPQFIFQYYREEENGRGNFPPRFSGLQFPNYSSELNVNALELDDSALYLCASSLGDRNTDTQYFGPGTRLTVL.

The V call is TRBV7-2, the J call TRBJ1-2; perhaps TRBD1 as D (6 bases). The length of the CDR3 is 16 residues. Germline V gene sequence: CDR1 SGHTA, CDR2 FQGNSA. V was trimmed by 1 base and J by 4 bases, leaving 16 bases between them. The CDR3 sequence: CASSLVQRGGSYGYTF. CDR3 DNA sequence: TGTGCCAGCAGCTTAGTCCAGCGAGGGGGTAGCTATGGCTACACCTTC.

V usage is TRBV24-1 and J usage is TRBJ2-5; a weak D match, TRBD2 (6 bases). The CDR3 loop spans 12 amino acids. With 2 bases removed from V and 7 bases from J, the gap between germline ends came to 7 bases. Germline V gene sequence: CDR1 KGHDR, CDR2 SFDVKD. The chain's CDR3 is CATSDYGGTQYF. The DNA for the CDR3 is TGTGCCACCAGTGATTACGGGGGGACCCAGTACTTC.

This clone appeared a single time. CDR3 nucleotides: TGTGCCAGCAGCCCTACTTATCGACTCACAGGGGCTGGAAATTCACCCCTCCACTTT. Translated: CASSPTYRLTGAGNSPLHF. V usage is TRBV2 and J usage is TRBJ1-6; 7 bases match TRBD1. V shed 6 bases, J shed 7 bases, and the junction held 21 bases outside the gene matches. CDR1 and CDR2 (germline): SNHLY, FYNNEI. The CDR3 totals 19 residues.

V usage is TRBV5-5 and J usage is TRBJ2-3; D ambiguous. The V gene lost 3 bases and the J gene lost 1 base, with 12 bases spanning the gap. The CDR3 consists of 15 residues. Germline assignment: CDR1 SGHKS and CDR2 YYEKEE (reference sequence). In DNA, the CDR3 is TGTGCCAGCAGCTCCTACAGTTTGGGCACAGATACGCAGTATTTT. Its translation is CASSSYSLGTDTQYF.

The chain recombines TRBV11-2 with TRBJ2-5; D gene ambiguous. The length of the CDR3 is 13 residues. Trimming shortened V by 5 bases and J by 5 bases, and 12 bases separated the two germline ends. Germline assignment: CDR1 SGHAT and CDR2 FQNNGV. CDR3 amino acids: CASSVNPQETQYF. DNA of the CDR3: TGTGCCAGCAGCGTAAACCCCCAGGAGACCCAGTACTTC.

The count of this clone is one. The chain uses TRBV6-5 and TRBJ1-1; 7 nucleotides line up with TRBD1. Trimming cost V 7 bases and J 1 base; bases outside gene matches: 6. Germline loops: CDR1 MNHEY, CDR2 SVGAGI. The CDR3 has 14 amino acids. The CDR3 DNA follows: TGTGCCAGCAAACAAACAGGGGAGAACACTGAAGCTTTCTTT. Amino acids: CASKQTGENTEAFF.